Listed below are T cell receptor beta chains from one sample, sequenced in a study of identical twins. TCRdb analysed the 5' RACE reads with MiXCR anew, one entry per CDR3 protein. The table records 350,000 to 500,000 distinct CDR3 sequences, less than 20% of them present only once. The material sequenced was naive T cells sorted from blood. These receptors came from a man in his fifties or sixties in good health. Both conserved end residues are part of each CDR3. D genes are given only for firm matches. Only some rows state a clone size, as once, few, many or a class for expanded clones.

>TRBJ1-6|few|TRBV28|TRBD1
CASKTPGQYNSPLHF
TGTGCCAGCAAGACACCGGGACAGTATAATTCACCCCTCCACTTT
>TRBJ2-1|-|TRBV12-3/TRBV12-4|TRBD1
CASSWGQNSYNEQFF
TGTGCCAGCAGCTGGGGACAGAACTCCTACAATGAGCAGTTCTTC
>TRBJ2-5|-|TRBV15|TRBD1
CATSGNRGGETQYF
TGTGCCACCAGCGGGAACAGGGGTGGAGAGACCCAGTACTTC
>TRBJ1-5|few|TRBV20-1|-
CSARDGGPQHF
TGCAGTGCTAGAGACGGGGGACCCCAGCATTTT
>TRBJ2-3|-|TRBV25-1|-
CASSDPGRVGQYF
TGTGCCAGCAGTGATCCCGGACGGGTCGGGCAGTATTTT
>TRBJ2-1|many|TRBV10-3|TRBD2
CAISEKRDSYNEQFF
TGTGCCATCAGTGAAAAGCGGGACTCCTACAATGAGCAGTTCTTC
>TRBJ1-5|many|TRBV24-1|-
CATERGLPTRQPQHF
TGTGCCACTGAAAGAGGGTTGCCTACCAGGCAGCCCCAGCATTTT
>TRBJ2-3|few|TRBV7-2|-
CASSVGTLSTDTQYF
TGTGCCAGCAGCGTCGGGACACTAAGCACAGATACGCAGTATTTT
>TRBJ1-5|few|TRBV29-1|-
CSVETADGGQPQHF
TGCAGCGTTGAGACAGCCGATGGGGGCCAGCCCCAGCATTTT
>TRBJ2-3|-|TRBV10-3|TRBD2
CAVSGSIGTDTQYF
TGTGCCGTTAGCGGGAGTATCGGCACAGATACGCAGTATTTT
>TRBJ2-2|many|TRBV5-5|-
CASTFGGLAGELFF
TGTGCCAGCACGTTCGGGGGGCTCGCCGGGGAGCTGTTTTTT
>TRBJ1-5|-|TRBV25-1|-
CASSPGDQPQHF
TGTGCCAGCAGCCCCGGGGATCAGCCCCAGCATTTT
>TRBJ2-7|-|TRBV6-1|-
CASSAPGLHGEQYF
TGTGCCAGCAGTGCCCCCGGGCTCCACGGGGAGCAGTACTTC
>TRBJ2-1|-|TRBV12-3/TRBV12-4|-
CASTRGYNEQFF
TGTGCCAGCACCAGGGGTTACAATGAGCAGTTCTTC
>TRBJ2-7|-|TRBV20-1|-
CSARAGNYEQYF
TGCAGTGCTAGGGCGGGTAACTACGAGCAGTACTTC
>TRBJ2-1|-|TRBV2|-
CASSAGQGPGGNEQFF
TGTGCCAGCAGCGCGGGACAGGGCCCGGGGGGGAATGAGCAGTTCTTC
>TRBJ2-1|few|TRBV5-1|TRBD2
CASSPSGNYNEQFF
TGCGCCAGCAGCCCGAGCGGGAACTACAATGAGCAGTTCTTC
>TRBJ1-4|few|TRBV5-1|-
CASSLEVRDKAEKLFF
TGCGCCAGCAGCTTGGAGGTCCGGGACAAAGCTGAAAAACTGTTTTTT
>TRBJ2-6|-|TRBV27|TRBD1
CASSPGPTGQSSGANVLTF
TGTGCCAGCAGTCCCGGCCCGACAGGGCAAAGCTCTGGGGCCAACGTCCTGACTTTC
>TRBJ2-3|-|TRBV24-1|-
CATSETTRLSTQYF
TGTGCCACCAGTGAGACGACTAGGCTCTCTACGCAGTATTTT
>TRBJ2-3|-|TRBV5-4|-
CASSLPGVVAQYF
TGTGCCAGCAGCCTCCCGGGAGTCGTAGCGCAGTATTTT
>TRBJ2-4|few|TRBV27|-
CASSLNVWAPLAKNIQYF
TGTGCCAGCAGTTTAAATGTCTGGGCTCCGCTAGCCAAAAACATTCAGTACTTC
>TRBJ2-7|-|TRBV27|TRBD1
CASSSTGGRYEQYF
TGTGCCAGCAGTTCGACAGGGGGCAGGTACGAGCAGTACTTC
>TRBJ1-1|few|TRBV5-1|-
CASSLFDNTEAFF
TGCGCCAGCAGCTTGTTCGATAACACTGAAGCTTTCTTT
>TRBJ2-2|few|TRBV27|-
CASSPDRFGELFF
TGTGCCAGCAGTCCGGACAGATTCGGGGAGCTGTTTTTT
>TRBJ1-2|few|TRBV5-1|-
CASSTGGGARSYGYTF
TGCGCCAGCAGCACGGGAGGGGGGGCCAGGAGCTATGGCTACACCTTC
>TRBJ2-1|few|TRBV7-9|TRBD2
CASSLALTSGGNEQFF
TGTGCCAGCAGCTTAGCTCTGACTAGCGGAGGCAATGAGCAGTTCTTC
>TRBJ1-1|few|TRBV6-5|-
CASSYGGGGGGTEAFF
TGTGCCAGCAGTTACGGTGGGGGCGGAGGTGGCACTGAAGCTTTCTTT
>TRBJ2-7|-|TRBV5-1|-
CASSLEGTREQYF
TGCGCCAGCAGCTTGGAAGGGACCCGCGAGCAGTACTTC
>TRBJ2-7|many|TRBV20-1|-
CSAPNGVAREQYF
TGCAGTGCGCCGAACGGCGTAGCGCGGGAGCAGTACTTC
>TRBJ1-2|-|TRBV12-3/TRBV12-4|-
CASSRTAGELKSTF
TGTGCCAGCAGTCGAACGGCCGGGGAACTAAAGTCCACCTTC
>TRBJ2-3|many|TRBV19|-
CATTSRDTQYF
TGTGCCACCACATCTCGGGATACGCAGTATTTT
>TRBJ2-3|-|TRBV18|TRBD2
CASSPGGRIPDTQYF
TGTGCCAGCTCACCGGGAGGGAGGATCCCAGATACGCAGTATTTT
>TRBJ2-3|many|TRBV5-1|TRBD2
CASSLSGRDTDTQYF
TGCGCCAGCAGCTTGAGCGGGAGGGACACAGATACGCAGTATTTT
>TRBJ2-5|many|TRBV6-5|-
CAARTPQETQYF
TGTGCCGCCCGGACACCCCAAGAGACCCAGTACTTC
>TRBJ2-1|many|TRBV29-1|TRBD1
CSEGTVYNEQFF
TGCAGCGAGGGGACAGTCTACAATGAGCAGTTCTTC
>TRBJ1-1|-|TRBV2|-
CASSVIPRETEAFF
TGTGCCAGCAGTGTCATCCCTAGGGAAACTGAAGCTTTCTTT
>TRBJ2-3|many|TRBV5-1|-
CASSHSGTPSDTQYF
TGCGCCAGCAGCCACTCCGGGACCCCTAGTGATACGCAGTATTTT
>TRBJ1-1|-|TRBV11-1|-
CASSSNRPGSFMNTEAFF
TGTGCCAGCAGCTCCAACCGACCAGGGAGCTTCATGAACACTGAAGCTTTCTTT
>TRBJ2-4|many|TRBV20-1|TRBD2
CSAPGLAGYIQYF
TGCAGTGCCCCGGGACTAGCCGGGTACATTCAGTACTTC
>TRBJ2-2|many|TRBV29-1|-
CSVVQGTGELFF
TGCAGCGTTGTCCAAGGCACCGGGGAGCTGTTTTTT
>TRBJ1-5|few|TRBV20-1|-
CSAGTLFQPQHF
TGCAGTGCTGGGACACTGTTTCAGCCCCAGCATTTT
>TRBJ1-5|many|TRBV4-3|-
CASSQERVGAWGGNQPQHF
TGCGCCAGCAGCCAAGAGAGGGTCGGGGCCTGGGGGGGCAATCAGCCCCAGCATTTT
>TRBJ1-2|many|TRBV28|-
CASSPHNGGSLRGYTF
TGTGCCAGCAGTCCACATAATGGGGGTTCGTTACGTGGCTACACCTTC
>TRBJ1-6|-|TRBV20-1|-
CSAGDPSSYNSPLHF
TGCAGTGCGGGGGACCCCAGCTCCTATAATTCACCCCTCCACTTT
>TRBJ1-1|-|TRBV5-1|-
CASSFQGSDTEAFF
TGCGCCAGCAGCTTCCAGGGTTCGGACACTGAAGCTTTCTTT